This TCR beta chain was identified during a study of blood T cell repertoires in COVID-19. This clone came up a few times. In the original analysis: Reference gene primer amplification yielded estimated nucleated cell counts. Clones were read by immunoSEQ multiplex PCR, and TCRdb kept only the in-frame ones, dropping some. That table furnishes V, J and clone size, whereas the DNA furnished D and trimming. This table has 300,000 to 500,000 clones, 88% appearing once. Clinical histories supplied by participants themselves formed the basis of cohort assignment. The germline V gene has CDR1 SGDLS and CDR2 YYNGEE. Trimming removed 4 bases at V and 1 base at J, with 11 bases between. This CDR3 is 14 amino acids long.

This sequence was found in a woman aged 25 to 39 with acute COVID-19. Material: PBMCs or T cells enriched from blood (not recorded which). V gene TRBV9 combines with J gene TRBJ2-5; no definite D call. CDR3 protein: CASSRGLLQETQYF. The CDR3 bases are TGTGCCAGCAGCCGAGGCTTGCTCCAAGAGACCCAGTACTTC.